This T cell receptor beta chain was retrieved from a study of cytomegalovirus exposure and HLA in healthy donors. PCR involved 60 Vbeta and 13 Jbeta primers. This table comes from immunoSEQ multiplex PCR, and its TCRdb copy is limited to in-frame clones, with some not included. The sample yields some 120,000 clones, 65% to 80% seen once. Trimming stripped 5 bases from V and 10 bases from J, with 20 bases between. This CDR3 is 14 amino acids long. Germline CDR1 and CDR2: MGHRA and YSYEKL. The source is a human donor in good health. The chain recombines TRBV4-1 with TRBJ1-1; no clear D. The sample was PBMCs. CDR3 loop: CASSSLGSGEGAFF. CDR3 DNA sequence: TGCGCCAGCAGCTCACTAGGGAGTGGGGAAGGAGCTTTCTTT.